This T cell receptor beta chain derives from a study of regulatory T cells in long-lasting Graves disease. Germline lookup yields CDR1 KGHSH and CDR2 LQKENI. The CDR3 length is 18 residues. The J segment lost 0 bases and the V segment lost 1 base, leaving 9 bases of the junction unmatched. Researchers made TCR beta libraries by using iRepertoire HTBI primers and running Arm-PCR on CDR3 regions. TCRdb processed the multiplex PCR reads anew with MiXCR; each CDR3 protein has one entry. The data show over 400,000 distinct CDR3 sequences, with about 14% seen just once and 17% held by the top ten. This clonotype has ten or more counts. Time point indicated: newly diagnosed GD, antithyroid drugs for less than 3 months. Construction of the TCR library relied on RNA isolated from PBMCs. The sample also formed part of further work on T cells in Graves' hyperthyroidism and ophthalmopathy. This second study notes: A set of HTBI primers served as the primers for a first-round RT-PCR of the TCR CDR3.

V and J are TRBV18 and TRBJ2-7; TRBD2 matches at 10 bases. The source of this sequence is a woman aged 45-65 years with Graves disease. Here the sequenced sample was peripheral blood mononuclear cells (PBMCs), taken at new diagnosis, from a patient treated with antithyroid drugs. For the CDR3, the DNA is TGTGCCAGCTCACCACGGGCTAGCGGGAGCGCGGGCTCCTACGAGCAGTACTTC. Its translation is CASSPRASGSAGSYEQYF.